This T cell receptor (beta chain) was obtained from a study of radiotherapy plus CTLA-4 blockade in lung cancer. Study-wide points: There was expansion of tumor-derived TCR clones in blood after radiotherapy plus ipilimumab. Early blood T cell clone changes and increased post-radiation serum interferon-beta were reportedly the strongest response predictors.

Only in-frame clones appear in the TCRdb table, and some are missing; sequencing was by immunoSEQ multiplex PCR. The sample has approximately 69,000 clones, roughly 80% seen once. Remarks on this clone: What it binds is unknown.

The CDR3 consists of 14 residues. Deletions cut 5 bases from V and 1 base from J, with 14 bases between. Germline-derived CDR1 and CDR2 are SQVTM and ANQGSEA. Specimen: peripheral blood, collected from a patient treated with radiotherapy plus ipilimumab. This clonotype originated in a human donor with non-small cell lung cancer who had a complete response to radiotherapy plus ipilimumab. This sequence joins TRBV29-1 and TRBJ1-1; D gene uncertain. The CDR3 is CSVRREVQNTEAFF. The CDR3 DNA is TGCAGCGTTCGCCGGGAAGTCCAGAACACTGAAGCTTTCTTT.